The 20 T cell receptor beta chains in this list originate from one sample, sequenced in a study of blood T cells in healthy people across ages. Together with a sample-barcoded 5' primer, a J-beta primer mix was included in a second PCR lasting roughly 6 to 12 cycles. One entry per CDR3 protein results from TCRdb running MiXCR on the 5' RACE reads. The sample contains 250,000 to 300,000 distinct CDR3 sequences, roughly a quarter of which appear only once. Sequenced input: blood. The receptor source for this set is a woman in her seventies in good health.

The chain carries TRBV5-1 and TRBJ2-3, with 7 bases identical to TRBD1. Trimming removed 4 bases from V and 2 bases from J; junction bases left unmatched: 7. Germline CDR1 reads SGHRS; CDR2 reads YFSETQ. The CDR3 sequence is 15 residues long. Written as DNA, the CDR3 is TGCGCCAGCAGCCTTCAGGGGGTATTCACAGATACGCAGTATTTT. As protein: CASSLQGVFTDTQYF.

The V gene is TRBV28, the J gene TRBJ2-3, with TRBD1 matching 10 bases. The CDR3 extends over 18 amino acids. The trim removed 1 base at V and 6 bases at J, leaving 13 bases unmatched. Germline V gene sequence: CDR1 MDHEN, CDR2 SYDVKM. The CDR3 DNA is TGTGCCAGCAGTTTATACCCTTGGGACAGGGGTATGGTGGATACGCAGTATTTT. Translating gives CASSLYPWDRGMVDTQYF.

The chain links TRBV20-1 to TRBJ1-1; no definite D call. The germline V gene has CDR1 DFQATT and CDR2 SNEGSKA (reference sequence). V lost 3 bases to trimming and J lost 0 bases, with 8 bases between them. The CDR3 extends over 13 amino acids. CDR3: CSASLGLNTEAFF. In DNA form, the CDR3 reads TGCAGTGCTAGTCTGGGATTGAACACTGAAGCTTTCTTT.

The chain's CDR3 is CASSYSNSNTEAFF. The CDR3 DNA follows: TGTGCCAGCAGTTACTCGAACAGTAACACTGAAGCTTTCTTT. The chain links TRBV6-6 to TRBJ1-1; no firm D call. CDR3 length equals 14 residues. Trimming stripped 0 bases from V and 2 bases from J, with 7 bases between. Looked up from germline, CDR1 is MNHNY and CDR2 is SVGAGI (reference sequence).

This clonotype turned up a few times. The rearrangement links TRBV7-2 to TRBJ1-6, with 10 bases identical to TRBD1. V dropped 7 bases and J dropped 10; count of bases not matched to a gene: 7. The CDR3 is 14 amino acids. Germline CDR1 is SGHTA and CDR2 is FQGNSA. CDR3 bases: TGTGCCAGCATGACCGGGACAGGGGAATCACCCCTCCACTTT. Protein: CASMTGTGESPLHF.

This chain connects TRBV5-5 to TRBJ2-5; D is perhaps TRBD1 or TRBD2 (5 bases each). The J call may be faulty, since TRBJ2-1 better matches the DNA end. Per the germline V gene, CDR1 is SGHKS and CDR2 is YYEKEE (reference sequence). This CDR3 is built from 13 residues. CDR3 coding DNA: TGTGCCAGCAGCTTATGGGGGACCGATGAGCAGTTCTTC. Translated: CASSLWGTDEQFF.

The CDR3 region has the DNA TGCAGTGCTCCTTGGGGCGGATCCTACGAGCAGTACTTC. Its translation is CSAPWGGSYEQYF. The genes are TRBV20-1 and TRBJ2-5; TRBD1 is a possible D gene (5 bases). The assigned J gene may be wrong: the sequence end matches TRBJ2-7 better. CDR1 is DFQATT and CDR2 is SNEGSKA in the germline V gene (reference sequence). The CDR3 spans 13 residues.

The rearrangement uses TRBV29-1 and TRBJ2-1, with 11 nucleotides matching TRBD2. The trim removed 7 bases at V and 3 bases at J, leaving 5 bases unmatched. CDR1 SQVTM and CDR2 ANQGSEA come from the germline V gene. The CDR3 is 14 amino acids. The CDR3 DNA reads as TGCAGCGCCCGCACTAGCGGGAGCTACAATGAGCAGTTCTTC. Encoded protein: CSARTSGSYNEQFF.

Note on this clonotype: A read error may be the cause here, since a much bigger clone is one base away. The chain employs TRBV28 and TRBJ2-1; no definite D call. The CDR3 runs to 14 residues. Germline V gene sequence: CDR1 MDHEN, CDR2 SYDVKM. CDR3 nucleotides: TGTGTCAGCAGCCCGAACGAGGTTAACAATGAGCAGTTCTTC. Its protein is CVSSPNEVNNEQFF.

The chain has TRBV6-2 or TRBV6-3 and TRBJ2-1; D remains unclear. The CDR3 is 11 amino acids. The germline V and J ends were trimmed by 11 bases and 7 bases, with 12 bases remaining between them. Germline V gene sequence: CDR1 MNHEY, CDR2 SVGEGT. CDR3 sequence (DNA): TGTGCCGCCAGAAGCGTTAATGAGCAGTTCTTC. Residues: CAARSVNEQFF.

This clonotype appeared once. A much larger clone differs from this one at a single base, so this may be a read error. The chain uses TRBV29-1 and TRBJ1-1, with TRBD1 matching 8 bases. CDR3 length: 16 amino acids. Germline CDR1 is SQVTM and CDR2 is ANQGSEA. CDR3 in amino acids: CNIRLSTGAMNTEAFF. The CDR3 DNA is TGCAACATCAGGCTTTCGACAGGGGCTATGAACACTGAAGCTTTCTTT.

The chain recombines TRBV3-1 with TRBJ1-2; D gene uncertain. Germline V lookup: CDR1 LGHDT, CDR2 YNNKEL (reference sequence). Trimming left V 3 bases short and J 6 bases short, with 17 bases between. The CDR3 extends over 15 amino acids. DNA for the CDR3: TGTGCCAGCAGCCAGCTGAGGGCCCTATTGCATGGCTACACCTTC. Translated: CASSQLRALLHGYTF.

In DNA form, the CDR3 reads TGCGCCAGCAGCGGCAGTGGAAGCTCCTACAATGAGCAGTTCTTC. Its protein is CASSGSGSSYNEQFF. The chain uses TRBV5-1 and TRBJ2-1, with D unresolved. The V and J ends lost 4 bases and 0 bases respectively, with 11 bases between them. CDR1 is SGHRS and CDR2 is YFSETQ in the germline V gene. CDR3 length: 15 residues.

This sequence joins TRBV28 and TRBJ2-5, with 10 bases matching TRBD2. Germline assignment: CDR1 MDHEN and CDR2 SYDVKM. The CDR3 totals 17 residues. The trim removed 4 bases at V and 9 bases at J, leaving 17 bases unmatched. The CDR3 region has the DNA TGTGCCAGCAGTTCCTCACTAGCGGGGCCGGGGTTTGGGTCCCAGTACTTC. Its translation is CASSSSLAGPGFGSQYF.

This clonotype was found a few times. This chain connects TRBV7-3 to TRBJ2-1, with D perhaps matching TRBD2 (6 bases). V was trimmed by 4 bases and J by 4 bases, leaving 11 bases between them. The CDR3 contains 14 residues. Germline CDR1 and CDR2: SGHTA and FQGTGA. The CDR3: CASSSQGRYNEQFF. DNA of the CDR3: TGTGCCAGCAGCTCCCAAGGGAGGTACAATGAGCAGTTCTTC.

The chain links TRBV5-1 to TRBJ1-4; D call uncertain. The CDR3 has 16 residues. Germline V gives CDR1 SGHRS, CDR2 YFSETQ. V was cut by 0 bases and J by 7 bases, with 16 bases left in between. Here the CDR3 reads CASSLEPPSSGEKLFF. The CDR3 DNA sequence: TGCGCCAGCAGCTTGGAACCTCCTAGTTCAGGTGAAAAACTGTTTTTT.

This clonotype was found a few times. V and J are TRBV18 and TRBJ2-1, with D perhaps TRBD1 or TRBD2 (5 bases each). The CDR3 covers 12 residues. CDR1 KGHSH and CDR2 LQKENI come from the germline V gene. Trimming took off 3 bases at V and 13 bases at J, with 13 bases between the two ends. The CDR3 sequence: CASSPGTASQFF. CDR3 DNA sequence: TGTGCCAGCTCACCCGGGACGGCCTCCCAGTTCTTC. The full variable domain, rest sourced from reference TRBV18 and TRBJ2-1, is NAGVMQNPRHLVRRRGQEARLRCSPMKGHSHVYWYRQLPEEGLKFMVYLQKENIIDESGMPKERFSAEFPKEGPSILRIQQVVRGDSAAYFCASSPGTASQFFGPGTRLTVL.

The table lists this clonotype with a few counts. V and J are TRBV9 and TRBJ2-5; D not resolved. The DNA end is a closer match to TRBJ2-1, so the J assignment may be wrong. This CDR3 spans 15 amino acids. CDR1 is SGDLS and CDR2 is YYNGEE in the germline V gene. The CDR3 sequence is CASSVITSSYNEQFF. The CDR3 coding sequence is TGTGCCAGCAGCGTAATAACTTCTTCCTACAATGAGCAGTTCTTC.

The rearrangement uses TRBV5-1 and TRBJ1-2; TRBD1 is a possible D gene (6 bases). The V end lost 0 bases, the J end lost 5 bases, and 11 bases lay between the germline ends. The CDR3 has 14 residues. Germline V lookup: CDR1 SGHRS, CDR2 YFSETQ. CDR3 region: CASSLDITGYGYTF. CDR3 in DNA: TGCGCCAGCAGCTTGGATATAACAGGGTATGGCTACACCTTC.

At least ten counts were recorded for this clonotype. The V gene is TRBV28, the J gene TRBJ1-1, with D perhaps TRBD1 (5 bases). The CDR3 is made up of 14 amino acids. Germline CDR1 reads MDHEN; CDR2 reads SYDVKM. V was trimmed by 1 base and J by 10 bases, leaving 16 bases between them. The CDR3 loop reads CASSLLSSLTAAFF. The DNA for the CDR3 is TGTGCCAGCAGTTTATTATCTTCCCTGACAGCAGCTTTCTTT.